These 20 T cell receptor beta chains originate from one sample sequenced in a study of T cells in Graves' hyperthyroidism and ophthalmopathy (dated by TCRdb to the late 2010s). The protocol used for the library was multiplex PCR. TCRdb records Illumina HiSeq 2000 as the sequencer. Amplification of TCR beta CDR3 regions was carried out from RNA transcripts. The TCR CDR3 was subjected to a first round of RT-PCR using the HTBI primer set and the Qiagen OneStep RT-PCR kit. TCRdb took the public reads, trimmed them with fastp at Q25, ran MiXCR for clone calling and kept in-frame beta chains. Identical CDR3 protein sequences are pooled into one entry, listed with their most common genes and DNA. This sample has hundreds of thousands of distinct CDR3 sequences in its table, and just over 45% of those were observed once. The ten top clones hold about 7.8% of the sample. The sample comprised peripheral blood or thyroid tissue (not recorded which). The source of these receptors is a woman aged 18-29 years with Graves' hyperthyroidism. Donor details come from another sample of the same person, matched by shared clones.

In the case of this clonotype: The CDR3 does not close with the conserved phenylalanine or tryptophan, likely indicating a read error. It is unclear where the CDR3 begins or ends on the DNA, so no DNA is shown, and the CDR3 is as TCRdb lists it. The chain joins TRBV7-9 to TRBJ1-1. A total of 8 residues make up the CDR3, ends included. CDR1 and CDR2 (germline): SEHNR, FQNEAQ (reference sequence). CDR3 in amino acids: CASSPYKV.

The CDR3 protein is CASSQVGLAGDEQYF. CDR3 DNA sequence: TGTGCCAGCAGCCAAGTAGGGCTAGCGGGAGACGAGCAGTACTTC. V usage is TRBV3-1 and J usage is TRBJ2-7, with TRBD2 matching 10 bases. The J segment lost 5 bases and the V segment lost 1 base, leaving 5 bases of the junction unmatched. The CDR3 contains 15 residues. The germline gives CDR1 LGHDT, CDR2 YNNKEL (reference sequence).

Only a few counts were recorded for this clonotype. The chain carries TRBV19 and TRBJ2-2; 7 bases are shared with TRBD2. Germline CDR1 is LNHDA and CDR2 is SQIVND (reference sequence). V lost 5 bases to trimming and J lost 4 bases; unmatched junction nucleotides: 7. The CDR3 covers 15 residues. CDR3 nucleotides: TGTGCCAGTAGTGTCCTAGCGGTCCTCACCGGGGAGCTGTTTTTT. It translates to CASSVLAVLTGELFF. The full variable domain, with the rest looked up from reference TRBV19 and TRBJ2-2, is DGGITQSPKYLFRKEGQNVTLSCEQNLNHDAMYWYRQDPGQGLRLIYYSQIVNDFQKGDIAEGYSVSREKKESFPLTVTSAQKNPTAFYLCASSVLAVLTGELFFGEGSRLTVL.

Of note for this clonotype: This may arise from a read error, as a much more abundant clone is one base away. Here the CDR3 DNA reads TGTGCCATCAGTTACGGGTCAGGCAATCAGCCCCAGCATTTT. Residues: CAISYGSGNQPQHF. This sequence joins TRBV10-3 and TRBJ1-5; unclear D gene. The CDR3 is made up of 14 amino acids. The germline V gene has CDR1 ENHRY and CDR2 SYGVKD. V was trimmed by 5 bases and J by 2 bases, leaving 10 bases between them.

As regards this clonotype: Being one base from a much bigger clone, this may be a read error. The chain couples TRBV2 to TRBJ1-1, with D possibly matching TRBD1 (6 bases). The CDR3 totals 13 residues. Trimming removed 11 bases at V and 1 base at J, with 14 bases between. From germline, CDR1 is SNHLY and CDR2 FYNNEI. This chain's CDR3 is CAGIRTENTEAFF. The CDR3 bases are TGTGCCGGCATCCGGACAGAGAACACTGAAGCTTTCTTT.

This chain uses TRBV2 with TRBJ2-5; either TRBD1 or TRBD2 may supply D (7 bases each). The DNA end is more similar to TRBJ2-7, so the J call may be wrong. The CDR3 runs 16 residues. Per germline, CDR1 SNHLY and CDR2 FYNNEI. The CDR3 bases are TGTGCCAGCAGTGACAGGGGGGCGGGGGAATCCTACGAGCAGTACTTC. Translated, it gives CASSDRGAGESYEQYF.

Only one count was recorded for this clonotype. A single base separates this from a much larger clone, so it may be a read error. The CDR3 bases are TGTGCCAGCAGCGACACAGGGGGCCGGTCCTCCGAGCAGTACTTC. Protein: CASSDTGGRSSEQYF. The V call is TRBV7-3, the J call TRBJ2-7; TRBD1 matches at 9 bases. Germline V gene lookup returns CDR1 SGHTA and CDR2 FQGTGA. This CDR3 is built from 15 residues.

The rearrangement uses TRBV20-1 and TRBJ1-3; D possibly corresponds to TRBD1 (5 bases). The V end was cut by 3 bases, the J end by 3 bases, with 9 bases between. The CDR3 contains 13 residues. The V gene's germline CDR1 is DFQATT and CDR2 SNEGSKA (reference sequence). The CDR3 loop is CSARGPDGNTIYF. In DNA, the CDR3 is TGCAGTGCTAGGGGGCCAGATGGAAACACCATATATTTT.

This clonotype showed up just a few times. This sequence joins TRBV5-6 and TRBJ1-1, with 7 bases matching TRBD1. CDR1 SGHDT and CDR2 YYEEEE come from the germline V gene. CDR3 length equals 13 residues. V was pared by 5 bases and J by 6 bases, with 7 bases of the junction left unmatched. CDR3 sequence: CASRRQGYPEAFF. DNA of the CDR3: TGTGCCAGCAGGAGACAGGGTTACCCTGAAGCTTTCTTT. Full variable domain (remainder filled in from reference TRBV5-6 and TRBJ1-1): DAGVTQSPTHLIKTRGQQVTLRCSPKSGHDTVSWYQQALGQGPQFIFQYYEEEERQRGNFPDRFSGHQFPNYSSELNVNALLLGDSALYLCASRRQGYPEAFFGQGTRLTVV.

This clonotype was detected only once. A single base separates this from a much larger clone, so it may be a read error. The genes are TRBV24-1 and TRBJ1-5; TRBD1 is a possible D gene (6 bases). The length of the CDR3 is 15 residues. Per the germline V gene, CDR1 is KGHDR and CDR2 is SFDVKD. The CDR3 sequence is CATRDSRQGNQPQHF. The CDR3 coding sequence is TGTGCCACCCGTGATTCCCGACAGGGCAATCAGCCCCAGCATTTT.

This clonotype was recorded many times. The rearrangement links TRBV7-9 to TRBJ2-7; D is undetermined. V lost 4 bases, J lost 3 bases, and 7 bases lay in between. This CDR3 spans 12 amino acids. Germline V gene sequence: CDR1 SEHNR, CDR2 FQNEAQ (reference sequence). The CDR3 loop is CASSSWGYEQYF. CDR3 in DNA: TGTGCCAGCAGCTCCTGGGGCTACGAGCAGTACTTC.

The chain employs TRBV10-3 and TRBJ1-4; D is unclear. The CDR3 length is 15 residues. Trimming pared 7 bases from V and 0 bases from J, leaving 12 bases between. Germline V CDR1 and CDR2: ENHRY, SYGVKD. In DNA, the CDR3 is TGTGCCATCACTGGGGAGAGGACAACTAATGAAAAACTGTTTTTT. Translation gives CAITGERTTNEKLFF.

This clonotype has a count of ten or more. This chain joins TRBV10-2 and TRBJ2-3, with 7 bases identical to TRBD1. Germline V gene data show CDR1 as WSHSY and CDR2 as SAAADI. V trimming: 7 bases; J trimming: 6 bases; junction bases outside the gene matches: 13. The CDR3 totals 15 residues. CDR3 loop: CASKTPGQPQDTQYF. The CDR3 DNA is TGCGCCAGCAAAACACCGGGACAGCCTCAGGATACGCAGTATTTT.

Of note for this clonotype: A much larger clone lies a single base off, so this may be a read error. V usage is TRBV9 and J usage is TRBJ2-5; possibly TRBD2 for D (6 bases). CDR1 and CDR2 from the germline V gene are SGDLS and YYNGEE. This CDR3 region has 14 residues. Between the trimmed V and J ends, which lost 7 bases and 5 bases, there was a span of 18 bases. This CDR3 is CASGGGTVRETQYF. The CDR3 DNA sequence: TGTGCCAGCGGCGGCGGGACCGTCAGGGAGACCCAGTACTTC.

This clonotype was counted only a few times. This chain uses TRBV29-1 with TRBJ1-2; 12 nucleotides agree with TRBD1. Trimming took 7 bases from V and 4 from J; bases not matched to a gene: 1. Germline lookup yields CDR1 SQVTM and CDR2 ANQGSEA. This CDR3 has 12 residues. CDR3 amino acids: CSAGQGAYGYTF. CDR3 sequence (DNA): TGCAGCGCGGGACAGGGGGCCTATGGCTACACCTTC.

This clonotype was detected many times. The chain couples TRBV7-9 to TRBJ1-2; no reliable D call. Germline V gene data show CDR1 as SEHNR and CDR2 as FQNEAQ (reference sequence). Trimming cost V 6 bases and J 4 bases, with 12 bases left between them. CDR3 length equals 13 residues. The CDR3 DNA sequence: TGTGCCAGCAGACACGACGGAGCCTATGGCTACACCTTC. Protein sequence: CASRHDGAYGYTF.

This clonotype occurred once. This chain connects TRBV29-1 to TRBJ1-5, with 8 bases identical to TRBD1. The CDR3 extends over 12 amino acids. Losses at the gene ends were 8 bases for V and 5 bases for J; bases not matched to a gene: 5. Looked up from germline, CDR1 is SQVTM and CDR2 is ANQGSEA. The CDR3 is CSPGQGDQPQHF. The CDR3 DNA reads as TGCAGCCCCGGACAGGGTGATCAGCCCCAGCATTTT. Supplemented by reference TRBV29-1 and TRBJ1-5, the full variable domain reads SAVISQKPSRDICQRGTSLTIQCQVDSQVTMMFWYRQQPGQSLTLIATANQGSEATYESGFVIDKFPISRPNLTFSTLTVSNMSPEDSSIYLCSPGQGDQPQHFGDGTRLSIL.

This clonotype has a handful of counts. V is TRBV15 and J is TRBJ2-7; D perhaps matches TRBD2 (6 bases). Trimming removed 0 bases at V and 4 bases at J, with 7 bases between. The germline V gene has CDR1 LNHNV and CDR2 YYDKDF (reference sequence). The CDR3 has 13 amino acids. The CDR3 DNA is TGTGCCACCAGCAGAGATCGGGGGTACGAGCAGTACTTC. This encodes CATSRDRGYEQYF. Drawing the rest from reference TRBV15 and TRBJ2-7, the complete variable domain is DAMVIQNPRYQVTQFGKPVTLSCSQTLNHNVMYWYQQKSSQAPKLLFHYYDKDFNNEADTPDNFQSRRPNTSFCFLDIRSPGLGDTAMYLCATSRDRGYEQYFGPGTRLTVT.

CDR3 DNA sequence: TGTGCCAGCAGCGGACCCTCCGGGACAGATTATAGCAATCAGCCCCAGCATTTT. This encodes CASSGPSGTDYSNQPQHF. J is TRBJ1-5 and V is TRBV7-2, with TRBD1 matching over 7 bases. This CDR3 comprises 18 residues. Germline CDR1 and CDR2: SGHTA and FQGNSA. V lost 5 bases, J lost 0 bases, and 13 bases stayed unmatched. Complete variable domain (other parts from reference TRBV7-2 and TRBJ1-5): GAGVSQSPSNKVTEKGKDVELRCDPISGHTALYWYRQSLGQGLEFLIYFQGNSAPDKSGLPSDRFSAERTGGSVSTLTIQRTQQEDSAVYLCASSGPSGTDYSNQPQHFGDGTRLSIL.

For this clonotype: The junction shows a germline mismatch at one end, possibly a read error. V is TRBV25-1 and J is TRBJ2-1, with 11 positions matching TRBD2. Germline values: CDR1 MGHDK, CDR2 SYGVNS. This CDR3 has 16 amino acids. DNA of the CDR3: TGTGCCACCAGTCCTAGCGGGAGGAGCTCCTACAATGAGCAGTTCTTC. Translating gives CATSPSGRSSYNEQFF.